The sequence of this T cell receptor (beta chain) was determined in a study of long-term antiretroviral therapy in people with HIV. Whole-study results and caveats: Blood dates from 2004 to 2017, possibly under older ART regimens. The data indicate that diversity increased after ART but remained below transplant donor controls.

At the survey level, the v3.0 immunoSEQ assay was run. The protocol was immunoSEQ multiplex PCR, while the TCRdb copy is restricted to in-frame clones and leaves out a portion. The data hold tens of thousands of clones, with around 93% observed a single time. Comments on this clone: Its matching antigen is unknown.

CDR1 is LGHNA, CDR2 YSLEER, per germline. This CDR3 spans 13 amino acids. Trimming took off 4 bases at V and 1 base at J, with 7 bases between the two ends. Before DNA extraction, 1-10 million cryopreserved PBMC were held in the samples. The gene calls are TRBV4-3 and TRBJ1-1; D is undetermined. The material sequenced was unsorted PBMCs, taken approximately 7.4 years after starting antiretroviral therapy. This TCR was recovered from a man over 45 with HIV. CDR3 protein: CASSRDPNTEAFF. CDR3 DNA sequence: TGCGCCAGCAGCCGAGACCCGAACACTGAAGCTTTCTTT.